The source of this T cell receptor (beta chain) is a study of molecular identifiers for immune sequencing clone quantification. In regard to this clonotype: Antigen specificity is unknown.

Regarding the study as a whole: Clones carrying above 20 RNA copies accounted for over 99% of effector molecules, under 1% in naive cells. Highly expanded clone sizes could be underestimated by identical TCR molecules sharing a barcode.

V lost 5 bases and J 2 bases, leaving 12 bases between the germline ends. The CDR3 runs to 14 residues. Each CDR3 protein is one row after TCRdb ran MiXCR on the PCR reads. The profile covers around 470,000 distinct CDR3 sequences, with 20% to 25% appearing a single time and approximately 0.8% taken by the ten largest. The sequence was obtained from a human donor in good health. Some libraries in this study had Jurkat cell RNA spiked in. This chain links TRBV12-3 or TRBV12-4 with TRBJ1-1, with D possibly TRBD1 on 5 matching bases. The sample consisted of naive CD8+ T cells from blood, with Jurkat cell RNA spiked in. The subset here: FACS-sorted CD8+CD4-CCR7+CD45RA+ naive T cells. CDR3 region: CASSKDSDNTEAFF. The CDR3 region has the DNA TGTGCCAGCAGTAAAGACAGCGATAACACTGAAGCTTTCTTT.